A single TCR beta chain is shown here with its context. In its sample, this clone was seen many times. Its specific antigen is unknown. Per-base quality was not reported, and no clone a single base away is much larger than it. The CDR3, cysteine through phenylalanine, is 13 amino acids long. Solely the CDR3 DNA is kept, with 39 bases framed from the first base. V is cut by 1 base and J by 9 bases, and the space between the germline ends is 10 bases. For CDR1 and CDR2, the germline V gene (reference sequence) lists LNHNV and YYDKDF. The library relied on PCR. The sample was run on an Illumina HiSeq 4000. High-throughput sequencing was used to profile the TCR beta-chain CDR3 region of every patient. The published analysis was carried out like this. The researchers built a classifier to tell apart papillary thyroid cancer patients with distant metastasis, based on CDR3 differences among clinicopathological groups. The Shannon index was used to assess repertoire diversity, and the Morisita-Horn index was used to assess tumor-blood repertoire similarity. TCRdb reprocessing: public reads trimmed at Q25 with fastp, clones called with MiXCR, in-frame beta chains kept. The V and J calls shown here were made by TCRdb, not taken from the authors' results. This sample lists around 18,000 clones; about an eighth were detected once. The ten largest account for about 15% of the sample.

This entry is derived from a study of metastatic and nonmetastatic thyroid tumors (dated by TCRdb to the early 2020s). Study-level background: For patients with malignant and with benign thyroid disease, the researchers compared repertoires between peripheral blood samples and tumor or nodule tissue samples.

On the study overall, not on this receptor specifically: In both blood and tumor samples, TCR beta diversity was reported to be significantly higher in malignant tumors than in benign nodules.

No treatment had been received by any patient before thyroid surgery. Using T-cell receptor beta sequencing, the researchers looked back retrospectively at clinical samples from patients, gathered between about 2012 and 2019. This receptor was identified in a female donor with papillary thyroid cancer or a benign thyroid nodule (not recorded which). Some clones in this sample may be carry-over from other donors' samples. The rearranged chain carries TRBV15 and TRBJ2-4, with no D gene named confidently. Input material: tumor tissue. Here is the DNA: TGTGCCACCAGCAGAGGTACGGCTCGCATTCAGTACTTC. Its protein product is CATSRGTARIQYF.